Here is one T cell receptor (beta chain) with its context. Original processing methods: Using reference gene primer amplification, nucleated cell counts were estimated. Sequenced by immunoSEQ multiplex PCR; TCRdb stores in-frame clones only, minus some. V, J and clone size are those of that table, while D and trimming were read from the DNA. This table holds 95,000 to 100,000 clones, approximately 79% found once. These data are taken from a study of blood T cell repertoires in COVID-19. Trimming took off 2 bases at V and 0 bases at J, with 13 bases between the two ends. The CDR3 is 16 residues long. Germline-derived CDR1 and CDR2 are SEHNR and FQNEAQ (reference sequence).

The sequence was collected from an elderly woman with active or convalescent COVID-19. The rearrangement joins TRBV7-9 to TRBJ1-1; D is ambiguous. The sequencing input was peripheral blood. DNA of the CDR3: TGTGCCAGCAGCTTATTGGTCAGTCGAATGAACACTGAAGCTTTCTTT. Its protein product is CASSLLVSRMNTEAFF.